One sample yielded the 13 T cell receptor beta chains listed below, sequenced in a study of blood T cell repertoires in COVID-19. Profiling relied on immunoSEQ multiplex PCR, and the TCRdb table lists in-frame clones only, not all of them. The sample yields roughly 41,000 clones, 90% seen once. Material for sequencing was peripheral blood. The receptors derive from a man aged 55 to 69 with active or convalescent COVID-19.

The chain has TRBV21-1 and TRBJ2-3; TRBD1 reflects the table's D call only, with no check against the DNA. TRBV21-1 is noted as a pseudogene. This CDR3 comprises 18 residues. The CDR3 region is CASSPDRVLAPHPDTQYF. CDR3 in DNA: TGTGCCAGCAGCCCGGACAGGGTCCTGGCGCCTCATCCAGATACGCAGTATTTT.

The gene calls are TRBV7-8 and TRBJ2-7; 13 nucleotides agree with TRBD2. Germline-derived CDR1 and CDR2 are SGHVS and FQNEAQ. Trimming removed 3 bases from V and 3 bases from J; junction bases left unmatched: 5. This CDR3 comprises 16 residues. The CDR3 DNA reads as TGTGCCAGCAGCTTCCGTAGACTAGCGGGGGGCTACGAGCAGTACTTC. It translates to CASSFRRLAGGYEQYF.

The J gene is TRBJ1-6, the V gene TRBV19, with TRBD1 as a possible D gene (5 bases). CDR1 and CDR2 (germline): LNHDA, SQIVND (reference sequence). The CDR3 extends over 13 amino acids. V was trimmed by 6 bases and J by 9 bases, leaving 12 bases between them. DNA for the CDR3: TGTGCCAGTAGCGGGGCCGGGAGTTCACCCCTCCACTTT. Its translation: CASSGAGSSPLHF.

The chain is built from TRBV5-1 and TRBJ2-3; D perhaps matches TRBD2 (5 bases). The length of the CDR3 is 14 residues. V lost 0 bases, J lost 4 bases, and 9 bases lay in between. The germline V gene encodes CDR1 SGHRS and CDR2 YFSETQ. As DNA, the CDR3 is TGCGCCAGCAGCTTGGGGGGAGTCGCAGATACGCAGTATTTT. Protein sequence: CASSLGGVADTQYF.

The chain links TRBV10-3 to TRBJ1-3, with D tentatively TRBD1 (6 bases). Between the trimmed V and J ends, which lost 6 bases and 5 bases, there was a span of 20 bases. The CDR3 is 16 amino acids. Germline lookup yields CDR1 ENHRY and CDR2 SYGVKD. CDR3: CAISELGQGKRNTIYF. CDR3 nucleotide sequence: TGTGCCATCAGCGAACTAGGGCAGGGGAAACGAAACACCATATATTTT.

This chain uses TRBV5-1 with TRBJ2-7, with D possibly TRBD2 on 6 matching bases. The CDR3 is made up of 15 amino acids. V was shortened by 0 bases and J by 3 bases, with 13 bases between the two germline ends. CDR1 and CDR2 (germline): SGHRS, YFSETQ. Here the CDR3 DNA reads TGCGCCAGCAGCTTGGGGCCGACTAGAAACTACGAGCAGTACTTC. Residues: CASSLGPTRNYEQYF.

The chain has TRBV6-9 and TRBJ1-6; 10 positions agree with TRBD1. The germline CDR1 and CDR2 sequences are MNHGY and SVAAGI. The J segment lost 0 bases and the V segment lost 0 bases, leaving 8 bases of the junction unmatched. CDR3 length: 20 residues. The CDR3, as DNA: TGTGCCAGCAGTTATTCGAATGGGACAGGGGACAGCTCCTATAATTCACCCCTCCACTTT. Protein sequence: CASSYSNGTGDSSYNSPLHF.

CDR3 DNA: TGCGCCAGCAGCCTGGGACAGGGGGCGTACGAGCAGTACTTC. Encoded protein: CASSLGQGAYEQYF. The rearrangement joins TRBV4-1 to TRBJ2-7; 12 bases align to TRBD1. The CDR3 consists of 14 residues. V shed 4 bases, J shed 4 bases, and the junction held 2 bases outside the gene matches. Germline-derived CDR1 and CDR2 are MGHRA and YSYEKL.

The V gene is TRBV6-5, the J gene TRBJ2-3, with 13 nucleotides matching TRBD2. Germline loops: CDR1 MNHEY, CDR2 SVGAGI. J gave up 5 bases and V 8 bases, and 7 bases lay outside the gene matches. The CDR3 extends over 15 amino acids. CDR3 residues: CASRPGLAGQDTQYF. The CDR3 DNA reads TGTGCCAGCCGACCGGGACTAGCGGGACAAGATACGCAGTATTTT.

The chain employs TRBV10-3 and TRBJ2-7; weak D call: TRBD2 (5 bases). Germline V gene sequence: CDR1 ENHRY, CDR2 SYGVKD. The CDR3 sequence is 15 residues long. The ends were cut back, 6 bases at V and 0 bases at J, with 15 bases in the middle. The DNA for the CDR3 is TGTGCCATCAGCGAGGCCCGAACTAGCTCCTACGAGCAGTACTTC. It specifies CAISEARTSSYEQYF.

The chain uses TRBV13 and TRBJ2-7; D is undetermined. This CDR3 is built from 17 residues. V shed 1 base and J shed 2 bases, with 18 bases lying between them. From germline, CDR1 is PRHDT and CDR2 FYEKMQ (reference sequence). CDR3 bases: TGTGCCAGCAGCTTAGTGCCCTGGTCGGCGGCCACCTACGAGCAGTACTTC. Its translation is CASSLVPWSAATYEQYF.

The V gene is TRBV5-8, the J gene TRBJ2-7; 8 bases match TRBD1. The trim removed 7 bases at V and 3 bases at J, leaving 3 bases unmatched. Germline CDR1 SGHTS, CDR2 YDEGEE. CDR3 length equals 12 residues. The CDR3 is CASLGQGYEQYF. The CDR3 bases are TGTGCCAGCCTTGGACAGGGCTACGAGCAGTACTTC. The entire variable domain, with the rest obtained from reference TRBV5-8 and TRBJ2-7, is as follows: EAGVTQSPTHLIKTRGQQATLRCSPISGHTSVYWYQQALGLGLQFLLWYDEGEERNRGNFPPRFSGRQFPNYSSELNVNALELEDSALYLCASLGQGYEQYFGPGTRLTVT.

J is TRBJ1-3 and V is TRBV6-2 or TRBV6-3; 7 bases match TRBD1. The CDR3 runs 17 residues. With V trimmed by 2 bases and J by 4 bases, 11 bases remained unmatched. Germline assignment: CDR1 MNHEY and CDR2 SVGEGT. CDR3: CASSYRDSSFAGNTIYF. The CDR3 DNA sequence: TGTGCCAGCAGTTACCGGGACAGTTCCTTCGCAGGAAACACCATATATTTT.